The 21 T cell receptor beta chains reported below all come from one sample, sequenced in a study of beta chain features in type 1 diabetes. The study, taken as a whole, reports: Researchers report that Type 1 diabetes patients had moderately but significantly shorter TCRB CDR3s across all four CD4+ subsets.

Expressed TCRB transcripts got sequenced, as all isolated RNA was reverse transcribed. The data were produced by immunoSEQ multiplex PCR, yet TCRdb's version contains in-frame clones alone and is incomplete. This sample carries 230,000 or so clones, about a sixth of them seen once, and the ten largest clones take roughly 0.08%. These TCRs' antigens remain unknown. The source material was naive CD4+ T cells from blood. The receptors were sampled from a man aged 25-45 years with type 1 diabetes.

The chain joins TRBV7-2 to TRBJ2-7; 7 nucleotides line up with TRBD2. The CDR3 extends over 15 amino acids. The germline CDR1 and CDR2 sequences are SGHTA and FQGNSA. The V and J ends lost 0 bases and 6 bases, in that order; junction bases with no gene match: 8. The chain's CDR3 is CASSLAAGVGVEQYF. The CDR3 coding sequence is TGTGCCAGCAGCTTAGCGGCGGGAGTCGGTGTCGAGCAGTACTTC.

The rearrangement uses TRBV18 and TRBJ2-7; possible D gene TRBD1, 5 bases. V lost 2 bases, J lost 5 bases, and 13 bases lay in between. CDR3 length: 14 amino acids. Germline V CDR1 and CDR2: KGHSH, LQKENI. CDR3: CASSPFSGSDEQYF. The CDR3 nucleotides are TGTGCCAGCTCACCATTCTCAGGGTCGGACGAGCAGTACTTC.

The chain uses TRBV10-1 and TRBJ2-2; unclear D gene. With 6 bases removed from V and 6 bases from J, the gap between germline ends came to 11 bases. The CDR3 runs 13 residues. The V gene's germline CDR1 is WNHNN and CDR2 SYGVQD (reference sequence). The CDR3 DNA is TGCGCCAGCAGGGAACGTAGGGCCGGGGAGCTGTTTTTT. Residues: CASRERRAGELFF.

This clone came up a few times. J is TRBJ2-5 and V is TRBV29-1; 8 bases are a match to TRBD1. There are 13 residues in the CDR3. Germline V CDR1 and CDR2: SQVTM, ANQGSEA. V lost 8 bases, J lost 2 bases, and 7 bases stayed unmatched. This CDR3 is CSITGTGQETQYF. In nucleotides, the CDR3 is TGCAGCATAACCGGGACAGGACAAGAGACCCAGTACTTC.

Only a few counts were recorded for this clone. The V gene is TRBV4-1, the J gene TRBJ1-4, with 9 bases fitting TRBD1. Trimming removed 4 bases from V and 9 bases from J; junction bases left unmatched: 12. The CDR3 totals 16 residues. CDR1 and CDR2 from the germline V gene are MGHRA and YSYEKL. This chain's CDR3 is CASSRRLRDREQKLFF. In DNA form, the CDR3 reads TGCGCCAGCAGCCGCCGTCTTCGGGACAGGGAACAAAAACTGTTTTTT.

The chain carries TRBV7-2 and TRBJ1-5; possible D gene TRBD1, 5 bases. Trimming removed 4 bases at V and 7 bases at J, with 14 bases between. The CDR3 is made up of 14 amino acids. CDR1 and CDR2 (germline): SGHTA, FQGNSA. DNA of the CDR3: TGTGCCAGCAGCTCTACGGGGCTGGGACAGCCCCAGCATTTT. Translated: CASSSTGLGQPQHF.

This clone turned up a few times. The chain carries TRBV29-1 and TRBJ1-1; TRBD1 matches at 9 bases. Germline CDR1 SQVTM, CDR2 ANQGSEA. With V trimmed by 3 bases and J by 0 bases, 2 bases remained unmatched. The CDR3 contains 14 residues. The CDR3 sequence is CSVDRTGVNTEAFF. CDR3 bases: TGCAGCGTTGATCGGACAGGGGTGAACACTGAAGCTTTCTTT.

This chain connects TRBV20-1 to TRBJ1-2; D is uncertain. V was trimmed by 6 bases and J by 1 base, leaving 6 bases between them. Looked up from germline, CDR1 is DFQATT and CDR2 is SNEGSKA (reference sequence). The CDR3 covers 11 residues. The CDR3 bases are TGCAGTGCCGCCTTTAACTATGGCTACACCTTC. Encoded protein: CSAAFNYGYTF.

This clone has just a few counts. The chain links TRBV4-1 to TRBJ2-5; unclear D gene. This CDR3 is built from 13 residues. The germline gives CDR1 MGHRA, CDR2 YSYEKL. Deletions cut 0 bases from V and 4 bases from J, with 6 bases between. The CDR3 DNA is TGCGCCAGCAGCCAAGATTACACAGAGACCCAGTACTTC. This sequence encodes CASSQDYTETQYF.

V and J are TRBV29-1 and TRBJ2-1; 7 bases align to TRBD2. Germline CDR1 SQVTM, CDR2 ANQGSEA. V was pared by 7 bases and J by 5 bases, with 8 bases of the junction left unmatched. This CDR3 comprises 13 residues. The CDR3 DNA follows: TGCAGCGCCACCGGGACTATGAACAATGAGCAGTTCTTC. Amino acids: CSATGTMNNEQFF.

V usage is TRBV29-1 and J usage is TRBJ2-5, with D possibly being TRBD1 (6 bases). V dropped 4 bases and J dropped 0 bases, with 12 bases sitting between them. The CDR3 totals 14 residues. Per the germline V gene, CDR1 is SQVTM and CDR2 is ANQGSEA. The CDR3 loop reads CSVAGTGYQETQYF. The CDR3 coding sequence is TGCAGCGTTGCGGGAACAGGGTACCAAGAGACCCAGTACTTC. The whole variable domain, filled in from reference TRBV29-1 and TRBJ2-5, reads SAVISQKPSRDICQRGTSLTIQCQVDSQVTMMFWYRQQPGQSLTLIATANQGSEATYESGFVIDKFPISRPNLTFSTLTVSNMSPEDSSIYLCSVAGTGYQETQYFGPGTRLLVL.

The rearrangement uses TRBV5-4 and TRBJ2-3; tentatively, D is TRBD2 (6 bases). This CDR3 is 16 amino acids long. Trimming cost V 0 bases and J 2 bases, with 13 bases left between them. The germline gives CDR1 SGHNT, CDR2 YYREEE (reference sequence). The CDR3 nucleotides read TGTGCCAGCAGCTTGGCCACTCGGGGGATCACAGATACGCAGTATTTT. Translating it yields CASSLATRGITDTQYF.

The chain joins TRBV5-6 to TRBJ2-1; D not resolved. The CDR3 contains 11 residues. Germline values: CDR1 SGHDT, CDR2 YYEEEE. The V end lost 2 bases, the J end lost 9 bases, and 6 bases lay between the germline ends. The CDR3 loop reads CASSLNVEQFF. The CDR3 DNA follows: TGTGCCAGCAGCTTAAACGTTGAGCAGTTCTTC.

This clone was counted a few times. The chain recombines TRBV23-1 with TRBJ1-5; TRBD1 aligns across 8 bases. TRBV23-1 counts as an open reading frame of uncertain function. There are 18 residues in the CDR3. V shed 6 bases, J shed 0 bases, and the junction held 13 bases outside the gene matches. The CDR3 loop is CASRTGGIKDHSNQPQHF. DNA of the CDR3: TGCGCCAGCAGAACAGGGGGAATCAAGGACCATAGCAATCAGCCCCAGCATTTT.

This clone was seen a handful of times. Its ends do not fully match the called genes, so a read error is possible. V gene TRBV7-7 combines with J gene TRBJ2-5; the D gene is possibly TRBD2 (6 bases). The germline V gene has CDR1 SSHAT and CDR2 FNYEAQ (reference sequence). The CDR3 extends over 13 amino acids. In DNA, the CDR3 is TGTGCTAGCAGCTTACCGGGAGTAGAGACCCAGTACTTC. It encodes CASSLPGVETQYF.

Here the CDR3 reads CSVVSGTGYRNEQFF. CDR3 nucleotide sequence: TGCAGCGTTGTCTCCGGGACAGGGTACCGCAATGAGCAGTTCTTC. The genes are TRBV29-1 and TRBJ2-1, with 9 positions matching TRBD1. The CDR3 is 15 amino acids. The germline CDR1 and CDR2 sequences are SQVTM and ANQGSEA. Germline trimming cut 4 bases from V and 6 bases from J; bases unmatched to any gene: 10.

This clone showed up just a few times. This chain connects TRBV10-3 to TRBJ2-3; D call uncertain. The germline CDR1 and CDR2 sequences are ENHRY and SYGVKD. The CDR3 loop spans 12 amino acids. The V end was cut by 2 bases, the J end by 0 bases, with 0 bases between. CDR3 in amino acids: CAISESTDTQYF. The CDR3 DNA is TGTGCCATCAGTGAGAGCACAGATACGCAGTATTTT.

This clone has just a few counts. This chain uses TRBV28 with TRBJ2-7, with D perhaps given as TRBD1 or TRBD2 (7 bases each). From germline, CDR1 is MDHEN and CDR2 SYDVKM. V was cut by 6 bases and J by 7 bases, with 19 bases left in between. This CDR3 contains 14 residues. Here the CDR3 reads CASSVGTVGREQYF. Written as DNA, the CDR3 is TGTGCCAGCAGCGTGGGGACAGTCGGGAGGGAGCAGTACTTC. Together with reference TRBV28 and TRBJ2-7, the CDR3 gives the full variable domain: DVKVTQSSRYLVKRTGEKVFLECVQDMDHENMFWYRQDPGLGLRLIYFSYDVKMKEKGDIPEGYSVSREKKERFSLILESASTNQTSMYLCASSVGTVGREQYFGPGTRLTVT.

The chain uses TRBV29-1 and TRBJ2-7, with 13 bases identical to TRBD2. Germline lookup yields CDR1 SQVTM and CDR2 ANQGSEA. J was trimmed by 7 bases and V by 4 bases; bases with no gene match: 7. The CDR3 length is 14 residues. CDR3 residues: CSVALLAGGREQYF. The CDR3 DNA reads TGCAGCGTTGCCCTACTAGCGGGAGGGAGAGAGCAGTACTTC.

This clone was observed a few times. The chain uses TRBV29-1 and TRBJ2-3, with D perhaps TRBD1 (6 bases). Germline CDR1 SQVTM, CDR2 ANQGSEA. The CDR3 runs to 13 residues. V lost 6 bases to trimming and J lost 1 base, with 11 bases between them. CDR3 sequence: CSVLRGGTDTQYF. The DNA of the CDR3 is TGCAGCGTCCTCAGGGGAGGCACAGATACGCAGTATTTT.

V is TRBV7-9 and J is TRBJ2-6; D remains ambiguous. CDR3 length equals 16 residues. The V end lost 1 base, the J end lost 0 bases, and 7 bases lay between the germline ends. The germline V gene has CDR1 SEHNR and CDR2 FQNEAQ (reference sequence). CDR3 nucleotide sequence: TGTGCCAGCAGCTTAGGGGCCGGCTCTGGGGCCAACGTCCTGACTTTC. Translating gives CASSLGAGSGANVLTF.